Described below is a single T cell receptor (beta chain) sequence and its context. These data originate in a study of control samples from healthy donors and cancer patients. The repertoire was sequenced with immunoSEQ multiplex PCR; TCRdb's copy has only in-frame clones and lacks some. The repertoire holds some 200,000 clones, roughly 94% seen once, with about 1.6% in the top ten. This CDR3 contains 14 residues. Trimming stripped 2 bases from V and 4 bases from J, with 10 bases between. CDR1 and CDR2 from the germline V gene are ENHRY and SYGVKD. The chain combines TRBV10-3 with TRBJ2-3; D is possibly TRBD1 or TRBD2 (5 bases each). Sequencing was carried out using blood. This TCR derives from a man aged 50 to 60 in good health. The CDR3 loop is CAISEGGVPDTQYF. The CDR3 DNA follows: TGTGCCATCAGTGAGGGGGGAGTCCCAGATACGCAGTATTTT.